The clone carrying this TCR beta chain was detected once. Its target is unknown. After constant-region reverse-primer amplification, full-length variable regions underwent semi-nested PCR with Nested Universal Primer A. TCRdb analysed the 5' RACE reads with MiXCR anew, one entry per CDR3 protein. The sample lists about 57,000 distinct CDR3 sequences, approximately 26% seen once, with less than 2.5% in the top ten. Trimming removed 1 base from V and 1 base from J; junction bases left unmatched: 3. Germline-derived CDR1 and CDR2 are MGHRA and YSYEKL. The CDR3 sequence is 15 residues long. Cells sorted as Tregs were CD4+, CD25+ and CD127-/low. General observations from the study: The larger-cohort validation was restricted to a single TCR beta V-J rearrangement rather than whole repertoires. Tumor memory CD4+ T cell TCR gene usage clustered with blood and lymph node memory CD4+ cells and lymph node naive CD4+ cells. Tumor Treg TCRs overlapped most with tumor naive CD4+ cells.

The material sequenced was tumor-infiltrating Tregs sorted from the breast tumor. The rearrangement joins TRBV4-1 to TRBJ1-1; 7 bases are shared with TRBD1. The source of this sequence is a female donor with breast cancer. In DNA, the CDR3 is TGCGCCAGCAGCCAAGTGGGACAGAAGAACACTGAAGCTTTCTTT. The encoded protein is CASSQVGQKNTEAFF.